The clone carrying this T cell receptor (beta chain) has more than one count but fewer than ten. V lost 3 bases and J 2 bases, leaving 16 bases between the germline ends. The germline V gene has CDR1 MNHNS and CDR2 SASEGT. The CDR3 spans 16 residues. The second PCR ran about 7 to 12 cycles with a sample-barcoded 5' primer and J-beta primers. A single record per CDR3 protein comes from TCRdb applying MiXCR to the 5' RACE reads. This table has roughly 1.5 million distinct CDR3 sequences, about 45% appearing once. The data are from a study of blood T cells in healthy people across ages. The sample was blood. The chain is built from TRBV6-1 and TRBJ2-5; weak D call: TRBD2 (5 bases). The source is a woman under 30 in good health. CDR3 residues: CASSEVVGAGQETQYF. The CDR3 coding sequence is TGTGCCAGCAGTGAGGTAGTGGGAGCCGGGCAAGAGACCCAGTACTTC.